This TCR beta chain was recovered during a study of blood T cells in healthy people across ages. Primed by a sample-barcoded 5' primer and a J-beta primer mix, a second PCR proceeded for roughly 7 to 12 cycles. TCRdb re-analysed the 5' RACE reads in MiXCR, keeping a single row per CDR3 protein. This table has more than 450,000 distinct CDR3 sequences, about 25% appearing once. Each individual donor underwent a draw of about 9.1 milliliters of peripheral blood. The V gene's germline CDR1 is DFQATT and CDR2 SNEGSKA (reference sequence). The CDR3 is 12 amino acids. The V and J ends lost 0 bases and 8 bases, in that order; junction bases with no gene match: 1. Study findings and constraints: TCR beta diversity was tightly associated with the proportion of naive T cells.

To note about this clonotype: The antigen remains unidentified.

The data were also submitted as part of a second study, on T cells of mothers and their children.

The chain couples TRBV20-1 to TRBJ2-1; 7 bases agree with TRBD2. Sequenced input: blood. This receptor was obtained from a boy aged 2 to 9 in good health. The CDR3 protein is CSAREREYEQFF. In nucleotides, the CDR3 is TGCAGTGCTAGAGAGCGGGAGTATGAGCAGTTCTTC.